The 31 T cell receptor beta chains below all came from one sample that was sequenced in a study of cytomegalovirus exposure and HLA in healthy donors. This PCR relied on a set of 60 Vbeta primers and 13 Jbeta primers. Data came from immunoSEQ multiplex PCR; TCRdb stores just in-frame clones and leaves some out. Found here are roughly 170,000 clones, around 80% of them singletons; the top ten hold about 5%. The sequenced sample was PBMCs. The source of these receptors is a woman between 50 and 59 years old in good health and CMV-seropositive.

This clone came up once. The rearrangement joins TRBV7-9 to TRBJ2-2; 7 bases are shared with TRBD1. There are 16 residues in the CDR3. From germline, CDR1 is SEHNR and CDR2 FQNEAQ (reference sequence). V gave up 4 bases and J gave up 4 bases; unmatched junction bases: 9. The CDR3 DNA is TGTGCCAGCAGCTCTGGACAGGCTCGGGGCACCGGGGAGCTGTTTTTT. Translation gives CASSSGQARGTGELFF.

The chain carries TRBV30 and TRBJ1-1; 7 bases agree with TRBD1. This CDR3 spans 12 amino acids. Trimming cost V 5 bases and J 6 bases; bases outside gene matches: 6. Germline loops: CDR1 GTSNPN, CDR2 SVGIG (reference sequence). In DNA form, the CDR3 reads TGTGCCTGGCTGACAGGGATCTCTGAAGCTTTCTTT. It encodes CAWLTGISEAFF.

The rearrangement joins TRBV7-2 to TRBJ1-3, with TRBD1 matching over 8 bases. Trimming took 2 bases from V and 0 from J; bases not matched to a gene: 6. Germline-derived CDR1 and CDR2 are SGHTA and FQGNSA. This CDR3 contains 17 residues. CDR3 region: CASSLFAGQASGNTIYF. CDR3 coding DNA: TGTGCCAGCAGCTTATTTGCGGGACAGGCCTCTGGAAACACCATATATTTT. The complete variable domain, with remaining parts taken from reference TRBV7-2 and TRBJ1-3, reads GAGVSQSPSNKVTEKGKDVELRCDPISGHTALYWYRQSLGQGLEFLIYFQGNSAPDKSGLPSDRFSAERTGGSVSTLTIQRTQQEDSAVYLCASSLFAGQASGNTIYFGEGSWLTVV.

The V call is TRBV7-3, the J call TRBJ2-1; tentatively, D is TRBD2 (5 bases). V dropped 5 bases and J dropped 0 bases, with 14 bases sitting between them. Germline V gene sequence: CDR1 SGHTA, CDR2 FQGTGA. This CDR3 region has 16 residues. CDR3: CASSLAGRGSYNEQFF. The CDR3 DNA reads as TGTGCCAGCAGCCTTGCGGGCCGGGGCTCCTACAATGAGCAGTTCTTC.

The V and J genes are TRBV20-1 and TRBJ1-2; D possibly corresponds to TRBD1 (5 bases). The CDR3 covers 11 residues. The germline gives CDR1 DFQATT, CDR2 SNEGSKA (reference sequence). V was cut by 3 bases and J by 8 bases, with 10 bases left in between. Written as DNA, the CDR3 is TGCAGTGCTAGTCCGGGGGTCGGCTACACCTTC. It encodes CSASPGVGYTF.

CDR3 region: CASSLDRGAYNEQFF. CDR3 bases: TGTGCCAGCAGCTTGGACAGGGGGGCCTACAATGAGCAGTTCTTC. V gene TRBV5-4 combines with J gene TRBJ2-1, with 8 bases fitting TRBD1. The CDR3 totals 15 residues. The trim removed 0 bases at V and 2 bases at J, leaving 1 base unmatched. The germline V gene encodes CDR1 SGHNT and CDR2 YYREEE (reference sequence).

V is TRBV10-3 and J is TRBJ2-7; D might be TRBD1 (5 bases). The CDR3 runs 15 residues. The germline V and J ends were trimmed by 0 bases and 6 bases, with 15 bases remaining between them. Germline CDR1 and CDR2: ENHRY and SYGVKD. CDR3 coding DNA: TGTGCCATCAGTGAGTCGAGTTCAGGGAACCTCGAGCAGTACTTC. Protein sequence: CAISESSSGNLEQYF.

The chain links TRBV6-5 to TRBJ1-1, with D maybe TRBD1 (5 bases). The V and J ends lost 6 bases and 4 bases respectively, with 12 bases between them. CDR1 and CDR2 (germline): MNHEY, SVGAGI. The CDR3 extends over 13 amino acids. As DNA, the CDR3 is TGTGCCAGCAGCCTCCAGGGTGGCACTGAAGCTTTCTTT. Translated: CASSLQGGTEAFF.

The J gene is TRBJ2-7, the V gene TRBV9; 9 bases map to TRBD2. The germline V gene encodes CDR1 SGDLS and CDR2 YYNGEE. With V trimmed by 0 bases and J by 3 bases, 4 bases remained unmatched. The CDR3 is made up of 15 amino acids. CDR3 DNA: TGTGCCAGCAGCGTAGGTTCTAGCGGGATCTACGAGCAGTACTTC. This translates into CASSVGSSGIYEQYF.

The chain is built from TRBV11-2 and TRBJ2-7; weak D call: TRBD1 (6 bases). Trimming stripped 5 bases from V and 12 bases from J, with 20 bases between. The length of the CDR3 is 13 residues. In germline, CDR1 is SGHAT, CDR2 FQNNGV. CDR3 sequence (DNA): TGTGCCAGCAGCAAAAGAGGCGTGGGGGACACGTACTTC. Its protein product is CASSKRGVGDTYF.

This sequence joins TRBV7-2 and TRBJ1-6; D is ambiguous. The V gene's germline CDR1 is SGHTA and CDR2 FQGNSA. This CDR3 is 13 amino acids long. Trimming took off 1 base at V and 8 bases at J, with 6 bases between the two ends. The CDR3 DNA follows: TGTGCCAGCAGCTTAGGACATGATTCACCCCTCCACTTT. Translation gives CASSLGHDSPLHF.

The CDR3 loop is CASSRAGTAYEQYF. In DNA form, the CDR3 reads TGTGCCAGCTCACGCGCAGGGACAGCCTACGAGCAGTACTTC. V is TRBV18 and J is TRBJ2-7; 7 nucleotides match TRBD1. The V gene end was trimmed by 4 bases and the J gene end by 2 bases; junction bases not matched to a gene: 5. This CDR3 has 14 amino acids. The germline gives CDR1 KGHSH, CDR2 LQKENI.

Written as DNA, the CDR3 is TGTGCCAGTAGTAAGGGCGGGAGAGGCTACGAGCAGTACTTC. This codes for CASSKGGRGYEQYF. This chain connects TRBV19 to TRBJ2-7; TRBD2 aligns across 7 bases. CDR1 and CDR2 (germline): LNHDA, SQIVND (reference sequence). The V segment lost 4 bases and the J segment 3 bases; nucleotides outside the gene matches: 6. The CDR3 totals 14 residues.

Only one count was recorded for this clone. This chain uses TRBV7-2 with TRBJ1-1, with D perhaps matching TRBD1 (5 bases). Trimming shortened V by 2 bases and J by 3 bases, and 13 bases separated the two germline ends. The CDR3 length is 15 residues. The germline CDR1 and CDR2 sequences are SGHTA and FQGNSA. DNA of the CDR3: TGTGCCAGCAGCTTATCCAGGGTTGGGGACACTGAAGCTTTCTTT. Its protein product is CASSLSRVGDTEAFF.

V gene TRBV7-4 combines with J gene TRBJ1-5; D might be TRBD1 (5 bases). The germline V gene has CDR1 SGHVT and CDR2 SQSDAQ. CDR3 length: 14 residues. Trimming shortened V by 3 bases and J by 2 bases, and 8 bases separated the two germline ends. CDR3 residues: CASSFRQRNQPQHF. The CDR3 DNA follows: TGTGCCAGCAGCTTCCGACAGCGCAATCAGCCCCAGCATTTT.

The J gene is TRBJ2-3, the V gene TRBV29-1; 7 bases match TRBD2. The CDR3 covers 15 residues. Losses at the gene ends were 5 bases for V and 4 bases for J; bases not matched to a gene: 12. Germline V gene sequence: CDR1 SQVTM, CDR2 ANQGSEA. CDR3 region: CSVRGGGPVADTQYF. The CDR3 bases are TGCAGCGTTCGCGGGGGAGGGCCCGTGGCAGATACGCAGTATTTT.

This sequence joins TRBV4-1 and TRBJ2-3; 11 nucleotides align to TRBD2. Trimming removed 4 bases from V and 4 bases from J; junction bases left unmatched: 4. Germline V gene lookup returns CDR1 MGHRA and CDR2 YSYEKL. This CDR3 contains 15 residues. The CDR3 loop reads CASSLSGRAADTQYF. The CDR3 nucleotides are TGCGCCAGCAGCCTTAGCGGGAGGGCCGCAGATACGCAGTATTTT.

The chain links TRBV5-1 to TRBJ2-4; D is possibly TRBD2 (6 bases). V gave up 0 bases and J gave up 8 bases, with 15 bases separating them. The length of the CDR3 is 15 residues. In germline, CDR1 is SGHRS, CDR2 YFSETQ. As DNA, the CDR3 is TGCGCCAGCAGCTTGGACTTAGGGGAGGTAGACATTCAGTACTTC. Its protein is CASSLDLGEVDIQYF.

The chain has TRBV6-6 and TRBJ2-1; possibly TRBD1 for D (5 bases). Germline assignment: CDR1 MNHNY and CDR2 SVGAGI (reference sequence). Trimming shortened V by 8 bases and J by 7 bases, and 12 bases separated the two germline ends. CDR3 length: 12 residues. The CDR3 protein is CASEAKGNEQFF. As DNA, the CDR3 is TGTGCCAGCGAGGCCAAGGGGAATGAGCAGTTCTTC.

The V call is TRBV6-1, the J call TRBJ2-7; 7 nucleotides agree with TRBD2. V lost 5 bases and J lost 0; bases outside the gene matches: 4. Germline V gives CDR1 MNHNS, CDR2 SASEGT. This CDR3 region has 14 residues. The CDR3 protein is CASSTRDYSYEQYF. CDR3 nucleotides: TGTGCCAGCAGTACCCGGGACTACTCCTACGAGCAGTACTTC.

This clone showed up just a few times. The CDR3 is CASSDSLGTDTQYF. CDR3 bases: TGTGCCAGCAGTGACTCCTTAGGCACAGATACGCAGTATTTT. V is TRBV6-4 and J is TRBJ2-3; D is uncertain. V lost 0 bases and J lost 1, with 5 bases in between. This CDR3 is 14 amino acids long. Germline-derived CDR1 and CDR2 are MRHNA and SNTAGT.

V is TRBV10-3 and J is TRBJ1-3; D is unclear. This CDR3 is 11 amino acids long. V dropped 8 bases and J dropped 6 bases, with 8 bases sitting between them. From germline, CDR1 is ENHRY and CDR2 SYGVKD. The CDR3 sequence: CAIGRENTIYF. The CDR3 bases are TGTGCCATCGGCCGGGAAAACACCATATATTTT.

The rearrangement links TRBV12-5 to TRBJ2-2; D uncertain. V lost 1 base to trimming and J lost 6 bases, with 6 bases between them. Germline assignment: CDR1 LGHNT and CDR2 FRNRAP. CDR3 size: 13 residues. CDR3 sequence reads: CASGLGGSGELFF. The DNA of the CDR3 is TGTGCTAGTGGTTTGGGCGGATCCGGGGAGCTGTTTTTT.

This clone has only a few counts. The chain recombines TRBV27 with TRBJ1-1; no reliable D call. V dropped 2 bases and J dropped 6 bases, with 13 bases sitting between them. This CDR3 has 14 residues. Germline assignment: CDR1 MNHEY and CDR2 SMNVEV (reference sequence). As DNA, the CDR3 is TGTGCCAGCAGTTTAGATGGTTGGCTTGCTGAAGCTTTCTTT. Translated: CASSLDGWLAEAFF.

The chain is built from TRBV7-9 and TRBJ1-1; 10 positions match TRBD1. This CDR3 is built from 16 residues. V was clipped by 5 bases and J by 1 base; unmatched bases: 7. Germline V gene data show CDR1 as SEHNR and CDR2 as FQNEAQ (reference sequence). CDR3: CASSNRQGAGNTEAFF. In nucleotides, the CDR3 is TGTGCCAGCAGCAACCGACAGGGGGCCGGGAACACTGAAGCTTTCTTT.

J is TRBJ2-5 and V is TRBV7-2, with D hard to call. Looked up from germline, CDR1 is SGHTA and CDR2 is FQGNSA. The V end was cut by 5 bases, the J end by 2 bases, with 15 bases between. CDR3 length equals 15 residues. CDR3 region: CASSPDRRYQETQYF. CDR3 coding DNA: TGTGCCAGCAGCCCAGATAGGAGATATCAAGAGACCCAGTACTTC.

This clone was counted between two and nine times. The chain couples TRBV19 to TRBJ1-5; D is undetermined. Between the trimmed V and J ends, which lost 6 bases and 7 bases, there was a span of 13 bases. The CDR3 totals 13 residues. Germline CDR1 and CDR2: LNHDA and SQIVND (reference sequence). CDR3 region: CASSPGLGQPQHF. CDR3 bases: TGTGCCAGTAGCCCGGGGTTGGGACAGCCCCAGCATTTT.

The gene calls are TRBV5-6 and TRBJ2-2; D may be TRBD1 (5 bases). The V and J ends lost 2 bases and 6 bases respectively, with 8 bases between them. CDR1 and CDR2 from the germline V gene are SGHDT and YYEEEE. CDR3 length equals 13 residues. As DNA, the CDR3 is TGTGCCAGCAGCTTATACAGGTCCGGGGAGCTGTTTTTT. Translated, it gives CASSLYRSGELFF.

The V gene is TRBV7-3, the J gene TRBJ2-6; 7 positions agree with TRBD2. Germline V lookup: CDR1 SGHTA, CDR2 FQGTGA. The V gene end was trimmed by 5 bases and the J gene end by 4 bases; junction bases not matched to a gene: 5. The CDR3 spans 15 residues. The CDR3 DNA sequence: TGTGCCAGCAGCCCTGGGGGGGGAGGGGCCAACGTCCTGACTTTC. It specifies CASSPGGGGANVLTF.

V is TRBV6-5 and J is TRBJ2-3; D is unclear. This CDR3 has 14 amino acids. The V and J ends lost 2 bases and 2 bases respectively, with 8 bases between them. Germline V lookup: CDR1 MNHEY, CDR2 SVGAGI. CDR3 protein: CASSYRVPTDTQYF. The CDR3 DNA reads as TGTGCCAGCAGTTACCGGGTCCCCACAGATACGCAGTATTTT.

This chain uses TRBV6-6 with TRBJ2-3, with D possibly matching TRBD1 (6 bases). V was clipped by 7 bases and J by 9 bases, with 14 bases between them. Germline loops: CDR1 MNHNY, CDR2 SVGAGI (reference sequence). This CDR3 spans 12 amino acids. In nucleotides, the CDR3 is TGTGCCAGCACCCAAGCCCAGGGGACGCAGTATTTT. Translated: CASTQAQGTQYF.